This TCR beta chain is drawn from a study of a mutant IDH1 vaccine in newly diagnosed glioma. Study-level information: Commencement of vaccination occurred 4-6 weeks following radiotherapy alone, or concurrently with temozolomide cycles. Before enrollment, patients got radiotherapy alone, temozolomide alone, or mostly the combination.

Deletions cut 3 bases from V and 2 bases from J, with 10 bases between. Germline V gene data show CDR1 as KGHSH and CDR2 as LQKENI. The CDR3 extends over 14 amino acids. On this clone: No antigen is known for it.

The time point: week 47, end of study. The investigators gave 300 ug of mutant IDH1 20-mer peptide in each vaccine dose, together with topical imiquimod. In every donor, the tumor was a new WHO grade 3 or 4 IDH1-mutant, ATRX-lost astrocytoma. Profiling relied on immunoSEQ multiplex PCR, and the TCRdb table lists in-frame clones only, not all of them. The sample records some 87,000 clones, approximately 80% being singletons. The sequence came from a man aged 40-49 years with glioma. The chain recombines TRBV18 with TRBJ2-5; the D call may be TRBD1 or TRBD2 (5 bases each). Here the sequenced sample was PBMCs, taken from a glioma patient whose treatment included an IDH1 peptide vaccine. CDR3 sequence: CASSPGTGQETQYF. The CDR3, as DNA: TGTGCCAGCTCACCCGGGACGGGGCAAGAGACCCAGTACTTC.